This TCR beta chain was sequenced in a study of glioma-infiltrating T cells. Study-wide points: Non-neoplastic patients had below-expected tissue-blood divergence, while all gliomas exceeded expectation.

This clonotype is labeled as large. The antigen is undetermined. The CDR3 is 14 residues long. Germline lookup yields CDR1 MNHNS and CDR2 SASEGT. V was cut by 6 bases and J by 2 bases, with 14 bases left in between. TCR alpha and beta CDR3 regions were amplified from RNA using iRepertoire nested multiplex PCR. TCRdb passed the multiplex PCR reads through MiXCR, listing each CDR3 protein once. The sample records approximately 4,700 distinct CDR3 sequences, under 30% being singletons. The J gene is TRBJ2-7, the V gene TRBV6-1, with D maybe TRBD1 (6 bases). The sample comprised glioma tissue, nonneoplastic brain tissue, or PBMCs (not recorded which). This TCR was sampled from a human donor with low-grade glioma or glioblastoma, undergoing nonglioma brain surgery, or in good health (not recorded which). CDR3 in DNA: TGTGCCAGCAGCTCTGACAGGACAGCCTACGAGCAGTACTTC. Residues: CASSSDRTAYEQYF.